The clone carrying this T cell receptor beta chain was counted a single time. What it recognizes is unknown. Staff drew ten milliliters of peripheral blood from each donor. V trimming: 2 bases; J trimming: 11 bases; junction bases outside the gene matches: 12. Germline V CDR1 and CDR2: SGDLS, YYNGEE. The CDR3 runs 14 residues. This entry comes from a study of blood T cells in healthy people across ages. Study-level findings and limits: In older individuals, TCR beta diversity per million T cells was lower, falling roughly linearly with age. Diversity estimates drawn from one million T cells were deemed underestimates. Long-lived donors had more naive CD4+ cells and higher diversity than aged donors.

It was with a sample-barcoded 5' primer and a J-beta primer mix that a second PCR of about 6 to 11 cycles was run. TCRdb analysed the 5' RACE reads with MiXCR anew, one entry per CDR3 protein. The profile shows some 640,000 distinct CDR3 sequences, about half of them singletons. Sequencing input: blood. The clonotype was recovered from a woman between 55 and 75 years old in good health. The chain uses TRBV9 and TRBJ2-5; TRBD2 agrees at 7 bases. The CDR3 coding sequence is TGTGCCAGCAGCGTGAGCGGGAAACAGGATGAGCAGTACTTC. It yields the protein CASSVSGKQDEQYF.